These 26 T cell receptor beta chains were sequenced from one sample in a study of ipilimumab plus nivolumab after autologous stem cell transplantation. Repertoires were generated with immunoSEQ multiplex PCR, while TCRdb's copy carries only in-frame clones and drops some. The table includes 680 or so clones, about 76% detected once. The sample consisted of PBMCs, taken in a trial of ipilimumab plus nivolumab as post-transplant consolidation. These receptors all come from a male donor with multiple myeloma.

This clone was seen a few times. As DNA, the CDR3 is TGTGCCAGCAGTGCGCAAGAGGGTGGCAATCAGCCCCAGCATTTT. Encoded protein: CASSAQEGGNQPQHF. V and J are TRBV28 and TRBJ1-5; no clear D. Germline V gene sequence: CDR1 MDHEN, CDR2 SYDVKM. The ends were cut back, 5 bases at V and 2 bases at J, with 13 bases in the middle. This CDR3 is built from 15 residues.

The rearrangement uses TRBV27 and TRBJ1-1, with no clear D. Germline V lookup: CDR1 MNHEY, CDR2 SMNVEV (reference sequence). V lost 6 bases and J 8 bases, leaving 13 bases between the germline ends. The CDR3 sequence is 12 residues long. CDR3 region: CASRVGGGEAFF. The CDR3 bases are TGTGCCAGCAGGGTAGGAGGCGGGGAAGCTTTCTTT.

This chain connects TRBV28 to TRBJ1-5, with unresolved D. V was shortened by 5 bases and J by 2 bases, with 7 bases between the two germline ends. The CDR3 is 13 amino acids. Germline V gene sequence: CDR1 MDHEN, CDR2 SYDVKM. In DNA form, the CDR3 reads TGTGCCAGCAGTATGGAAGGCAATCAGCCCCAGCATTTT. As protein: CASSMEGNQPQHF.

This chain connects TRBV5-1 to TRBJ2-7; maybe TRBD2 (5 bases). In germline, CDR1 is SGHRS, CDR2 YFSETQ. The ends were cut back, 1 base at V and 3 bases at J, with 17 bases in the middle. This CDR3 is built from 16 residues. This CDR3 reads CASSLTGNVRDYEQYF. As DNA, the CDR3 is TGCGCCAGCAGCTTGACCGGGAACGTACGGGACTACGAGCAGTACTTC.

The rearrangement uses TRBV7-8 and TRBJ2-5; D possibly corresponds to TRBD1 (6 bases). The last part of the DNA fits TRBJ2-7 better; the J call may be wrong. The CDR3 loop spans 17 amino acids. Germline CDR1 SGHVS, CDR2 FQNEAQ. In DNA, the CDR3 is TGTGCCAGCAGCTTATCGCCAGGGGAGCCAAGCTCCTACGAGCAGTACTTC. Translated, it gives CASSLSPGEPSSYEQYF.

The rearrangement uses TRBV12-5 and TRBJ2-6; possibly TRBD1 for D (5 bases). Germline CDR1 and CDR2: LGHNT and FRNRAP. Trimming left V 5 bases short and J 5 bases short, with 22 bases between. The CDR3 length is 18 residues. The CDR3: CASGIDPAGQSRANVLTF. The DNA of the CDR3 is TGTGCTAGTGGTATCGACCCTGCAGGACAAAGTCGGGCCAACGTCCTGACTTTC.

This clone occurred a few times. The chain recombines TRBV2 with TRBJ1-5; 9 positions match TRBD1. The trim removed 7 bases at V and 7 bases at J, leaving 11 bases unmatched. CDR3 length: 15 residues. The germline V gene has CDR1 SNHLY and CDR2 FYNNEI. CDR3 region: CASTEGGTGNQPQHF. CDR3 coding DNA: TGTGCCAGCACCGAGGGAGGGACAGGGAACCAGCCCCAGCATTTT.

The rearrangement uses TRBV27 and TRBJ2-7; TRBD1 matches 9 bases. Unmatched junction bases numbered 8, after V lost 5 bases and J lost 6 bases. The germline CDR1 and CDR2 sequences are MNHEY and SMNVEV (reference sequence). CDR3 size: 14 residues. CDR3 in amino acids: CASSTGTGSGEQYF. The CDR3, as DNA: TGTGCCAGCAGTACCGGGACAGGGTCGGGCGAGCAGTACTTC.

The CDR3 sequence is CASSPSSRENQPQHF. CDR3 coding DNA: TGTGCCAGCAGCCCCTCCTCCAGGGAAAATCAGCCCCAGCATTTT. The chain uses TRBV11-1 and TRBJ1-5; possible D gene TRBD1, 5 bases. CDR1 is SGHAT and CDR2 is FQDESV in the germline V gene (reference sequence). The CDR3 runs to 15 residues. Between the trimmed V and J ends, which lost 5 bases and 4 bases, there was a span of 15 bases.

The V call is TRBV9, the J call TRBJ2-1, with 7 bases aligning to TRBD2. Germline V gives CDR1 SGDLS, CDR2 YYNGEE. The CDR3 has 17 residues. V lost 3 bases to trimming and J lost 8 bases; unmatched junction nucleotides: 17. CDR3 bases: TGTGCCAGCAGCGCGCCACCGGAGAGCGGGACGTCGTATGAGCAGTTCTTC. Its protein product is CASSAPPESGTSYEQFF.

V and J are TRBV30 and TRBJ2-2, with 7 positions matching TRBD1. The CDR3 covers 13 residues. The V and J ends lost 3 bases and 5 bases, in that order; junction bases with no gene match: 3. Germline CDR1 is GTSNPN and CDR2 is SVGIG (reference sequence). The CDR3 coding sequence is TGTGCCTGGAGGCCACAGGGGACCGGGGAGCTGTTTTTT. Its translation is CAWRPQGTGELFF.

This rearrangement joins TRBV2 to TRBJ2-7, with TRBD2 matching over 8 bases. Germline CDR1 is SNHLY and CDR2 is FYNNEI. The CDR3 is 15 residues long. With V trimmed by 5 bases and J by 2 bases, 8 bases remained unmatched. The CDR3, as DNA: TGTGCCAGCAGTTATAGCGGGACTAGGACCTACGAGCAGTACTTC. Its translation: CASSYSGTRTYEQYF.

This chain connects TRBV19 to TRBJ2-6, with D uncertain. The germline gives CDR1 LNHDA, CDR2 SQIVND (reference sequence). This CDR3 has 15 residues. Deletions cut 3 bases from V and 4 bases from J, with 10 bases between. CDR3 sequence: CASSMQTAGANVLTF. Written as DNA, the CDR3 is TGTGCCAGTAGTATGCAGACGGCCGGGGCCAACGTCCTGACTTTC.

The chain is built from TRBV5-1 and TRBJ2-1, with 10 bases that match TRBD1. Germline CDR1 is SGHRS and CDR2 is YFSETQ. CDR3 length: 16 amino acids. The V gene end was trimmed by 0 bases and the J gene end by 7 bases; junction bases not matched to a gene: 7. The CDR3 is CASSLEGTGERNEQFF. DNA of the CDR3: TGCGCCAGCAGCTTGGAAGGGACAGGGGAACGTAATGAGCAGTTCTTC.

This chain uses TRBV29-1 with TRBJ2-3, with 10 bases lining up with TRBD2. With V trimmed by 4 bases and J by 4 bases, 14 bases remained unmatched. The CDR3 contains 17 residues. Germline loops: CDR1 SQVTM, CDR2 ANQGSEA. The CDR3 loop reads CSVAGALAGLIADTQYF. CDR3 sequence (DNA): TGCAGCGTTGCCGGAGCACTAGCGGGACTTATCGCAGATACGCAGTATTTT.

This chain uses TRBV6-6 with TRBJ2-7, with 9 bases aligning to TRBD2. This CDR3 region has 16 residues. The germline V gene has CDR1 MNHNY and CDR2 SVGAGI (reference sequence). After removal of 2 bases from V and 6 bases from J, the junction contained 11 bases not matched to a gene. The DNA for the CDR3 is TGTGCCAGCAGTTACCCGCGGGGGGGCATGACTAGCGAGCAGTACTTC. Its translation: CASSYPRGGMTSEQYF.

The chain links TRBV30 to TRBJ2-1, with TRBD2 matching 7 bases. The CDR3 is 15 residues long. Trimming at V came to 0 bases and at J to 4 bases, leaving 6 bases not matched to a gene. Germline V gene data show CDR1 as GTSNPN and CDR2 as SVGIG (reference sequence). CDR3 protein: CAWSVAGLSYNEQFF. The CDR3 region has the DNA TGTGCCTGGAGTGTAGCGGGGCTATCTTACAATGAGCAGTTCTTC.

V is TRBV5-1 and J is TRBJ1-1; tentative D call: TRBD1 (6 bases). This CDR3 has 14 residues. The germline V gene has CDR1 SGHRS and CDR2 YFSETQ. The germline V and J ends were trimmed by 4 bases and 1 base, with 11 bases remaining between them. The CDR3 bases are TGCGCCAGCAGCCCCCGGACAGCGAACACTGAAGCTTTCTTT. Protein: CASSPRTANTEAFF.

The chain has TRBV30 and TRBJ1-1; 9 bases are shared with TRBD1. The CDR3 consists of 15 residues. J was trimmed by 5 bases and V by 5 bases; bases with no gene match: 12. From germline, CDR1 is GTSNPN and CDR2 SVGIG (reference sequence). The CDR3 DNA follows: TGTGCCTGGGGGACAGGGCTTTTGTCTATTACTGAAGCTTTCTTT. Translating it yields CAWGTGLLSITEAFF.

The rearrangement links TRBV11-2 to TRBJ2-7; D may be TRBD1 or TRBD2 (5 bases each). CDR3 size: 12 residues. The V end lost 1 base, the J end lost 6 bases, and 7 bases lay between the germline ends. From germline, CDR1 is SGHAT and CDR2 FQNNGV. The CDR3 here is CASSLAGTEQYF. The CDR3 coding sequence is TGTGCCAGCAGCTTAGCCGGGACCGAGCAGTACTTC.

In the case of this clone: One end of the junction does not line up with germline, which may come from a read error. Other DNA sequences within the sample encode an identical CDR3. This CDR3 is CASSPGGEYGYTF. CDR3 sequence (DNA): TGCGCCAGCAGCCCAGGAGGGGAGTATGGCTACACCTTC. V and J are TRBV5-4 and TRBJ1-2; D might be TRBD1 (5 bases). Germline V CDR1 and CDR2: SGHNT, YYREEE (reference sequence). The CDR3 extends over 13 amino acids.

About this clone: A read error may account for a junction end that differs from germline. This chain links TRBV6-1 with TRBJ2-7, with 12 bases aligning to TRBD2. The CDR3 runs 15 residues. CDR1 and CDR2 (germline): MNHNS, SASEGT. Here the CDR3 reads CASMGLGTSGPPYGF. DNA of the CDR3: TGTGCCAGCATGGGGTTGGGGACTAGCGGGCCCCCTTACGGTTTC.

This clone was detected once. The chain is built from TRBV28 and TRBJ1-6; TRBD1 might be the D (6 bases). V shed 5 bases and J shed 4 bases, with 15 bases lying between them. The CDR3 is 16 residues long. Looked up from germline, CDR1 is MDHEN and CDR2 is SYDVKM. CDR3 residues: CASSGTPPTYNSPLHF. As DNA, the CDR3 is TGTGCCAGCAGTGGGACACCTCCTACTTATAATTCACCCCTCCACTTT. Looking up the rest from reference TRBV28 and TRBJ1-6 gives the full variable domain: DVKVTQSSRYLVKRTGEKVFLECVQDMDHENMFWYRQDPGLGLRLIYFSYDVKMKEKGDIPEGYSVSREKKERFSLILESASTNQTSMYLCASSGTPPTYNSPLHFGNGTRLTVT.

This clone was found once. This chain links TRBV2 with TRBJ2-7, with D uncertain. V lost 3 bases and J 4 bases, leaving 13 bases between the germline ends. Germline assignment: CDR1 SNHLY and CDR2 FYNNEI. The CDR3 sequence is 14 residues long. CDR3 DNA sequence: TGTGCCAGCAGTGAGCCCCCTATTCCGTACGAGCAGTACTTC. Translation gives CASSEPPIPYEQYF.

CDR3 bases: TGTGCCATCAGTGAATCTATTGGAAATGAAAAACTGTTTTTT. It yields the protein CAISESIGNEKLFF. The chain carries TRBV10-3 and TRBJ1-4; D uncertain. The CDR3 covers 14 residues. Trimming removed 3 bases from V and 5 bases from J, with 10 bases in between. Germline V lookup: CDR1 ENHRY, CDR2 SYGVKD.

V and J are TRBV6-1 and TRBJ2-2; D remains unclear. The CDR3 consists of 15 residues. Per germline, CDR1 MNHNS and CDR2 SASEGT. V lost 6 bases, J lost 2 bases, and 13 bases lay in between. The CDR3 sequence is CASRERIFNTGELFF. CDR3 coding DNA: TGTGCCAGCAGGGAGAGGATATTCAACACCGGGGAGCTGTTTTTT.